This TCR beta chain was captured in a study of beta chain features in type 1 diabetes. Overall study results and limits: Any HLA-type effect on TCRB rearrangement remained unresolved here. TCRB CDR3 length was moderately but significantly reduced in all four CD4+ subsets of Type 1 diabetes patients.

As every portion of the isolated RNA was reverse transcribed, the sequencing read expressed TCRB transcripts. Repertoires were generated with immunoSEQ multiplex PCR, while TCRdb's copy carries only in-frame clones and drops some. Of roughly 100,000 clones in the sample, over 25% were seen once. Note on this clone: Its target is unknown.

CDR1 and CDR2 (germline): SGHKS, YYEKEE (reference sequence). V was clipped by 1 base and J by 5 bases, with 15 bases between them. CDR3 size: 15 residues. The chain employs TRBV5-5 and TRBJ2-5, with D hard to call. The sequenced material came from central memory CD4+ T cells from blood. The receptor was derived from a woman between 18 and 29 years old with type 1 diabetes. The CDR3 is CASSLPSGGWETQYF. In nucleotides, the CDR3 is TGTGCCAGCAGCTTGCCCTCGGGTGGGTGGGAGACCCAGTACTTC.